The 2 T cell receptor beta chains in this list originate from one sample, sequenced in a study of shared clonotypes between healthy human individuals. TCRdb keeps only in-frame clones here, not all; method: immunoSEQ multiplex PCR. The data contain over 850,000 clones, around three quarters of them singletons. Specimen: memory CD4+ T cells from PBMCs. Subset in this sample: CD45RA-negative fraction. These receptors originate from a man aged 18 to 30 in good health. Some clones in this sample may be carry-over from other donors' samples.

The V call is TRBV5-1, the J call TRBJ2-3, with a weak D call TRBD2 (6 bases). The CDR3 contains 15 residues. CDR1 SGHRS and CDR2 YFSETQ come from the germline V gene. Trimming took 1 base from V and 5 from J, leaving 14 bases between them. CDR3 DNA sequence: TGCGCCAGCAGCTTGACGGGGGAGGCTGGAGATACGCAGTATTTT. It is translated as CASSLTGEAGDTQYF.

The CDR3 DNA reads as TGTGCCAGTAGTATTAAGGACGCTAGCACAGATACGCAGTATTTT. Translating it yields CASSIKDASTDTQYF. The V gene is TRBV19, the J gene TRBJ2-3; D call uncertain. The CDR3 contains 15 residues. Germline V CDR1 and CDR2: LNHDA, SQIVND (reference sequence). Between the trimmed V and J ends, which lost 3 bases and 0 bases, there was a span of 10 bases.